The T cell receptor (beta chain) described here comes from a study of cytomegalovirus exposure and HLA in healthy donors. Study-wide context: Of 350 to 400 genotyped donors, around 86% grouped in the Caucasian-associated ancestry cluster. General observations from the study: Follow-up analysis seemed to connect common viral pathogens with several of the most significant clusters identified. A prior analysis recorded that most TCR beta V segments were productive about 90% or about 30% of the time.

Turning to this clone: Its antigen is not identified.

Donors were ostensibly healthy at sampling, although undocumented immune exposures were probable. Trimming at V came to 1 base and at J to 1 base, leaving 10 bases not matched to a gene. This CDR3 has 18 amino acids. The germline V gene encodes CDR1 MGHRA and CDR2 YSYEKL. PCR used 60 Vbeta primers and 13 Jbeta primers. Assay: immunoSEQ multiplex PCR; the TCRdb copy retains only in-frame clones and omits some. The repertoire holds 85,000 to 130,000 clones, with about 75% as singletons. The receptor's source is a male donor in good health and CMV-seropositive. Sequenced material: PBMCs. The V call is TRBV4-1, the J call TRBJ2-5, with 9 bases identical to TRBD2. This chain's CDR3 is CASSQGGGLAPPQETQYF. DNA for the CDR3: TGCGCCAGCAGCCAAGGTGGCGGACTAGCGCCACCCCAAGAGACCCAGTACTTC.